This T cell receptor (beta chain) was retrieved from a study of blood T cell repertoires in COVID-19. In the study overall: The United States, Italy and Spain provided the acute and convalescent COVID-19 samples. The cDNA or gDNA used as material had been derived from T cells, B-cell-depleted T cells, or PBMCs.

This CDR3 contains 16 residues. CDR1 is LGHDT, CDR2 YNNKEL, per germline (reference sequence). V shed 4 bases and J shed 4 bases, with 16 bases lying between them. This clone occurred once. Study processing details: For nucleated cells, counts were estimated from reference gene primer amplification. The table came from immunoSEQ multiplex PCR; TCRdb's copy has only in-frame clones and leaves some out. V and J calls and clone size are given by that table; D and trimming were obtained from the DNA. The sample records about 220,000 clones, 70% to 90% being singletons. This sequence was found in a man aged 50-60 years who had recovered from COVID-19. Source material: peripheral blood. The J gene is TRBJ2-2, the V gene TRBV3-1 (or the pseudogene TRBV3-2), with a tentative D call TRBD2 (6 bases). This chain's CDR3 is CASSRPREFGTGELFF. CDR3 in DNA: TGTGCCAGCAGCCGCCCCCGGGAGTTCGGCACCGGGGAGCTGTTTTTT.